The present entry profiles one T cell receptor (beta chain) with its context. This receptor's antigen is unknown. No quality values exist for individual bases; no much larger clone is one base distant. The sample is drawn from a study of control samples from healthy donors and cancer patients (dated by TCRdb to 2020 to 2021). Libraries were constructed by the immunoSEQ multiplex PCR assay. TCRdb retrieved this table from immuneACCESS and kept in-frame rearrangements only. Not all clones are present; in checked studies, unresolved V genes account for under half, and no reason is known for the remainder. The sample table records about 100,000 clones; about 90% of these occur just once. The ten largest clonotypes hold more than 15% of the sample. The CDR3 goes from the cysteine to the phenylalanine over 14 residues. Of all the DNA, just the CDR3 is kept, 42 bases in frame from base 1. Between the V and J ends, shortened by 5 bases and 3 bases respectively, the junction contains 11 bases. CDR1 is given as MNHEY and CDR2 as SVGEGT, both from the germline V gene.

Source material: blood. The receptor chain draws on TRBV6-2 or TRBV6-3 and TRBJ2-1; the D match is possibly TRBD1 or TRBD2, with 6 bases aligned in each. The TCR comes from a woman in her forties or fifties in good health. The encoded CDR3 is CASSRGTSYNEQFF. The DNA sequence follows: TGTGCCAGCAGTCGCGGGACAAGCTACAATGAGCAGTTCTTC.